This T cell receptor (beta chain) emerged from a study of CD8 T cells in Susac syndrome. This clonotype was picked up one time. The V gene lost 4 bases and the J gene lost 2 bases, with 9 bases spanning the gap. This CDR3 region has 13 residues. Germline V gives CDR1 SGHDT, CDR2 YYEEEE. Reverse transcription used about 0.45 to 1 ug RNA and random hexamers. TCRdb re-derived calls from the immunoSEQ multiplex PCR reads in MiXCR, one entry per CDR3 protein. The table records tens of thousands of distinct CDR3 sequences, about 94% of them present only once. The sequence came from a human donor with Susac syndrome. The gene calls are TRBV5-6 and TRBJ1-2; no definite D call. Sequenced input: CD8+ T cells from PBMCs. CDR3 region: CASSGQMNYGYTF. In DNA, the CDR3 is TGTGCCAGCAGCGGTCAAATGAACTATGGCTACACCTTC. Filled out from reference TRBV5-6 and TRBJ1-2, the complete variable domain reads DAGVTQSPTHLIKTRGQQVTLRCSPKSGHDTVSWYQQALGQGPQFIFQYYEEEERQRGNFPDRFSGHQFPNYSSELNVNALLLGDSALYLCASSGQMNYGYTFGSGTRLTVV.